The source of this TCR beta chain is a study of blood T cells in healthy people across ages. The study's findings and limits: It was held that the diversity estimates obtained from one million T cells were underestimates.

Remarks on this clonotype: Its antigen is not known.

A sample-barcoded 5' primer and a J-beta primer mix were used in a second PCR of roughly 6 to 11 cycles. With 12 random nucleotides, a template-switch adaptor tagged each individual cDNA molecule. TCRdb ran MiXCR on the 5' RACE reads and lists one entry per CDR3 protein. The sample holds hundreds of thousands of distinct CDR3 sequences, 55% to 75% seen once. V lost 5 bases, J lost 3 bases, and 5 bases stayed unmatched. Germline CDR1 is DFQATT and CDR2 is SNEGSKA (reference sequence). The CDR3 loop spans 13 amino acids. This TCR was recovered from a young man in good health. V and J are TRBV20-1 and TRBJ1-2; 8 bases map to TRBD1. The material sequenced was blood. CDR3 sequence reads: CSASGQDDYGYTF. The CDR3 DNA reads TGCAGTGCTTCGGGACAGGACGACTATGGCTACACCTTC.